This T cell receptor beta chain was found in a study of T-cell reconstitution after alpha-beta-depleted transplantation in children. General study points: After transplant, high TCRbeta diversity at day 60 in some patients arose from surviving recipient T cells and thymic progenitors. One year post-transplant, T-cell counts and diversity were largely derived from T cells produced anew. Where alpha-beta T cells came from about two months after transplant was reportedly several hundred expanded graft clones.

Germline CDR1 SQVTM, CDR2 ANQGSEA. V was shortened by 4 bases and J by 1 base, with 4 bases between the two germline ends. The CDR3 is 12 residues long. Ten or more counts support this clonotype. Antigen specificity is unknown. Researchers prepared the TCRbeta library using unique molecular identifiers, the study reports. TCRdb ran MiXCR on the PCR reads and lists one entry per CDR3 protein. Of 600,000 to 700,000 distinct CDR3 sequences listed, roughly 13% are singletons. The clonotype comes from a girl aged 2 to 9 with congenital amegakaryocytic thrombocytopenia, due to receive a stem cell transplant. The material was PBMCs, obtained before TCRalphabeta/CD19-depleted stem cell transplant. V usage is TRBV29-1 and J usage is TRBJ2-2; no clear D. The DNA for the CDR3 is TGCAGCGTTGTAGGGAACACCGGGGAGCTGTTTTTT. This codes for CSVVGNTGELFF.